These 8 T cell receptor beta chains were sequenced from one sample in a study of tumor-infiltrating lymphocytes in oesophageal squamous cell carcinoma. TCRdb passed the PCR reads through MiXCR, listing each CDR3 protein once. The sample contains some 12,000 distinct CDR3 sequences, around 58% of which appear only once. The specimen was esophageal tumor tissue. The receptors derive from a male donor with esophageal squamous cell carcinoma.

Turning to this clonotype: This CDR3 is missing its conserved last phenylalanine or tryptophan, likely due to a read error. The DNA is left out, because the CDR3 cannot be placed on it with certainty; the CDR3 is given as TCRdb lists it. The rearrangement uses TRBV7-3 and TRBJ2-5. CDR1 is SGHTA and CDR2 is FQGTGA in the germline V gene. The CDR3 has 15 amino acids, counting both end residues. The CDR3 spells CASSFGSQETQYFGA.

The V and J genes are TRBV7-2 and TRBJ1-2; the D is unclear. V was shortened by 1 base and J by 2 bases, with 2 bases between the two germline ends. Germline lookup yields CDR1 SGHTA and CDR2 FQGNSA. CDR3 length equals 12 residues. The CDR3 sequence: CASSLDNYGYTF. The CDR3 DNA follows: TGTGCCAGCAGCTTAGACAACTATGGCTACACCTTC.

The chain links TRBV7-9 to TRBJ2-3, with 8 positions matching TRBD2. Germline V gene data show CDR1 as SEHNR and CDR2 as FQNEAQ (reference sequence). After removal of 5 bases from V and 5 bases from J, the junction contained 9 bases not matched to a gene. CDR3 size: 15 residues. The CDR3 here is CASSRAAGGVDTQYF. The CDR3 DNA reads as TGTGCCAGCAGCCGCGCGGCGGGAGGAGTAGATACGCAGTATTTT.

This chain connects TRBV15 to TRBJ1-2; unclear D gene. Trimming left V 0 bases short and J 2 bases short, with 13 bases between. The CDR3 sequence is 16 residues long. Germline assignment: CDR1 LNHNV and CDR2 YYDKDF (reference sequence). CDR3 coding DNA: TGTGCCACCAGCAGAGATTTTGCGAAGACAAACTATGGCTACACCTTC. Its translation: CATSRDFAKTNYGYTF.

By frequency in the sample, this clonotype is medium-sized. The gene calls are TRBV5-1 and TRBJ2-3; TRBD2 matches at 8 bases. CDR1 is SGHRS and CDR2 is YFSETQ in the germline V gene. The length of the CDR3 is 14 residues. V shed 4 bases, J shed 3 bases, and the junction held 4 bases outside the gene matches. As DNA, the CDR3 is TGCGCCAGCAGCGAGCGGGGGAATACAGATACGCAGTATTTT. Residues: CASSERGNTDTQYF.

With regard to this clonotype: One end of the junction is discordant with germline, which a read error may explain. The chain joins TRBV5-8 to TRBJ1-6; possible D gene TRBD1, 5 bases. CDR1 and CDR2 from the germline V gene are SGHTS and YDEGEE. CDR3 length: 11 amino acids. CDR3 amino acids: CASSLVLRQGF. For the CDR3, the DNA is TGTGCCAGCAGCTTGGTTCTTCGGCAGGGCTTT. The full variable domain, rest sourced from reference TRBV5-8 and TRBJ1-6, is EAGVTQSPTHLIKTRGQQATLRCSPISGHTSVYWYQQALGLGLQFLLWYDEGEERNRGNFPPRFSGRQFPNYSSELNVNALELEDSALYLCASSLVLRQGFGNGTRLTVT.

The chain couples TRBV28 to TRBJ2-5; D is unclear. The DNA end lines up better with TRBJ2-1; the J call may be wrong. Germline V gene data show CDR1 as MDHEN and CDR2 as SYDVKM. The CDR3 loop spans 14 amino acids. The CDR3 loop is CASSSHLGTDTQFF. The DNA for the CDR3 is TGTGCCAGCAGTTCCCACCTCGGCACAGATACGCAGTTCTTC.

Many counts were recorded for this clonotype. The genes are TRBV12-3 or TRBV12-4 and TRBJ2-3; no clear D gene. This CDR3 is built from 14 residues. V was trimmed by 2 bases and J by 3 bases, leaving 9 bases between them. CDR3 DNA: TGTGCCAGCAGTTTATCTGGACGGACAGATACGCAGTATTTT. It encodes CASSLSGRTDTQYF.